Reported below is one TCR beta chain. Its specificity is not known. The source of the sample is a study of tumor-infiltrating lymphocytes in localized non-small cell lung cancer. Across the whole study: Some samples were collected after neoadjuvant chemotherapy; smokers, never-smokers and several histologies were included. Tumor tissue and non-adjacent uninvolved lung came from each patient.

The repertoire was sequenced with immunoSEQ multiplex PCR; TCRdb's copy has only in-frame clones and lacks some. This sample yields 8,500 to 10,000 clones, of which around 68% are seen a single time; about a tenth belongs to the top ten. Germline loops: CDR1 SGHAT, CDR2 FQDESV (reference sequence). Trimming removed 5 bases from V and 0 bases from J; junction bases left unmatched: 3. The length of the CDR3 is 15 residues. The study's findings and limits: TCR sequencing covered a subset of patients with enough tissue. Each assay used a separate piece of the same tissue.

The receptor comes from a human donor with non-small cell lung cancer. Sequenced input: uninvolved lung tissue not adjacent to the tumor. The chain is built from TRBV11-1 and TRBJ2-2, with TRBD2 matching 7 bases. CDR3 in amino acids: CASSDSGPNTGELFF. CDR3 coding DNA: TGTGCCAGCAGCGATAGCGGGCCGAACACCGGGGAGCTGTTTTTT.